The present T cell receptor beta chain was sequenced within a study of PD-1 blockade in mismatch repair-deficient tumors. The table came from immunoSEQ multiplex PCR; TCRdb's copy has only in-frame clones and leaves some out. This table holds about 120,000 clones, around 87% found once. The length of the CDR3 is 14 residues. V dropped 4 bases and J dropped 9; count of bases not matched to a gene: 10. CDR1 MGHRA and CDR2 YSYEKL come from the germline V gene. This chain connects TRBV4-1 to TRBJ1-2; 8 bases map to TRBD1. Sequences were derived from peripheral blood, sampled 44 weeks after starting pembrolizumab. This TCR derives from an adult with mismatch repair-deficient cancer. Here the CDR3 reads CASSPQTGAVSYTF. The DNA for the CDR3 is TGCGCCAGCAGCCCCCAGACAGGGGCGGTCAGCTACACCTTC.